Below are 18 T cell receptor beta chains sequenced from a single sample in a study of shared clonotypes between healthy human individuals. CD45RO negativity and positive selection for CCR7 defined naive CD8 cells, a population that excluded terminally differentiated effector memory CD45RA+ cells. The data were produced by immunoSEQ multiplex PCR, yet TCRdb's version contains in-frame clones alone and is incomplete. The sample includes roughly 2,000,000 clones, roughly 95% of them seen just once. The sample consisted of naive CD8+ T cells from PBMCs. The receptor source for this set is a man between 18 and 35 years old in good health. Some clones in this sample may be carry-over from other donors' samples.

The rearrangement links TRBV6-5 to TRBJ2-1; weak D call: TRBD1 (6 bases). CDR3 length: 12 residues. The V and J ends lost 4 bases and 9 bases respectively, with 10 bases between them. Germline-derived CDR1 and CDR2 are MNHEY and SVGAGI. This CDR3 reads CASSSQTGEQFF. The CDR3 DNA reads TGTGCCAGCAGTTCACAGACAGGTGAGCAGTTCTTC.

The rearrangement links TRBV28 to TRBJ1-5; 7 nucleotides line up with TRBD1. Germline trimming cut 6 bases from V and 6 bases from J; bases unmatched to any gene: 5. The germline gives CDR1 MDHEN, CDR2 SYDVKM. The CDR3 extends over 13 amino acids. Written as DNA, the CDR3 is TGTGCCAGCAGCTTTACAGGGGTTCAGCCCCAGCATTTT. The encoded protein is CASSFTGVQPQHF. The full variable domain, rest sourced from reference TRBV28 and TRBJ1-5, is DVKVTQSSRYLVKRTGEKVFLECVQDMDHENMFWYRQDPGLGLRLIYFSYDVKMKEKGDIPEGYSVSREKKERFSLILESASTNQTSMYLCASSFTGVQPQHFGDGTRLSIL.

This chain uses TRBV28 with TRBJ1-1, with D tentatively TRBD1 (5 bases). This CDR3 spans 14 amino acids. Trimming cost V 6 bases and J 1 base, with 12 bases left between them. Germline V gene data show CDR1 as MDHEN and CDR2 as SYDVKM. The CDR3 bases are TGTGCCAGCAGATACGGGGCCCCGAACACTGAAGCTTTCTTT. This codes for CASRYGAPNTEAFF.

This clone occurred once. This chain uses TRBV11-2 with TRBJ1-1, with D perhaps matching TRBD1 (5 bases). Trimming left V 5 bases short and J 4 bases short, with 17 bases between. CDR1 is SGHAT and CDR2 is FQNNGV in the germline V gene. The CDR3 has 15 residues. As DNA, the CDR3 is TGTGCCAGCAGCCCCCCGTCGGGGGAGGGCACTGAAGCTTTCTTT. Protein: CASSPPSGEGTEAFF.

This chain links TRBV28 with TRBJ1-2; D perhaps matches TRBD1 (6 bases). The CDR3 runs 16 residues. Germline-derived CDR1 and CDR2 are MDHEN and SYDVKM. The germline V and J ends were trimmed by 2 bases and 4 bases, with 17 bases remaining between them. The CDR3 DNA follows: TGTGCCAGCAGTTTAAACCGGGGGCAGAGCGCCTATGGCTACACCTTC. Protein sequence: CASSLNRGQSAYGYTF.

The chain uses TRBV11-2 and TRBJ2-7; 11 bases map to TRBD2. Germline CDR1 and CDR2: SGHAT and FQNNGV. There are 16 residues in the CDR3. V dropped 8 bases and J dropped 2; count of bases not matched to a gene: 11. In DNA, the CDR3 is TGTGCCAGCTGGGGGCTAGCGGGAGGCACCACCTACGAGCAGTACTTC. This gives the protein CASWGLAGGTTYEQYF.

This clone was seen once. At the DNA level, this CDR3 is encoded by other sequences in the same sample as well. The V and J genes are TRBV7-9 and TRBJ1-2; D not certain. V lost 1 base and J 4 bases, leaving 7 bases between the germline ends. This CDR3 spans 13 amino acids. The germline V gene encodes CDR1 SEHNR and CDR2 FQNEAQ (reference sequence). CDR3 coding DNA: TGTGCCAGCAGCTTAGTCGGGTCCTATGGCTACACCTTC. This sequence encodes CASSLVGSYGYTF.

The chain has TRBV9 and TRBJ2-7, with TRBD1 matching 11 bases. CDR1 is SGDLS, CDR2 YYNGEE, per germline. The V and J ends lost 5 bases and 3 bases, in that order; junction bases with no gene match: 7. CDR3 length: 15 residues. The CDR3 spells CASSSRDRGIYEQYF. In DNA form, the CDR3 reads TGTGCCAGCAGTAGCCGGGACAGGGGGATCTACGAGCAGTACTTC.

The chain recombines TRBV15 with TRBJ2-5, with 7 bases that match TRBD1. The CDR3 covers 14 residues. Germline V gene lookup returns CDR1 LNHNV and CDR2 YYDKDF (reference sequence). V was pared by 3 bases and J by 1 base, with 2 bases of the junction left unmatched. The CDR3: CATSSRDSQETQYF. The CDR3 region has the DNA TGTGCCACCAGCAGCCGGGACAGCCAAGAGACCCAGTACTTC.

V is TRBV9 and J is TRBJ1-1; the D gene is possibly TRBD1 (6 bases). V was pared by 0 bases and J by 2 bases, with 14 bases between. CDR3 length: 16 amino acids. Germline V gene data show CDR1 as SGDLS and CDR2 as YYNGEE. The CDR3 sequence: CASSVAGVRGNTEAFF. The CDR3 region has the DNA TGTGCCAGCAGCGTAGCAGGGGTTAGAGGAAACACTGAAGCTTTCTTT.

The chain has TRBV5-4 and TRBJ2-3; 10 nucleotides agree with TRBD1. Germline V CDR1 and CDR2: SGHNT, YYREEE (reference sequence). Trimming took 4 bases from V and 4 from J; bases not matched to a gene: 3. This CDR3 has 14 amino acids. In DNA form, the CDR3 reads TGTGCCAGCAGCCGGGACAGGGGCCCAGATACGCAGTATTTT. Amino acids: CASSRDRGPDTQYF.

The chain employs TRBV4-1 and TRBJ1-1; TRBD1 matches at 8 bases. The CDR3 spans 17 residues. The V gene's germline CDR1 is MGHRA and CDR2 YSYEKL. The ends lost 4 bases at V and 6 bases at J; junction bases unmatched: 16. CDR3 nucleotides: TGCGCCAGCAGCCCAGGCTCCCTTGGCAGGGGGCCCGCTGAAGCTTTCTTT. It yields the protein CASSPGSLGRGPAEAFF.

The rearrangement links TRBV14 to TRBJ2-6; a weak D match, TRBD1 (5 bases). From germline, CDR1 is SGHDN and CDR2 FVKESK. The CDR3 consists of 15 residues. V dropped 4 bases and J dropped 0 bases, with 7 bases sitting between them. The CDR3 reads CASSPDISGANVLTF. The CDR3 DNA reads as TGTGCCAGCAGCCCGGACATCTCTGGGGCCAACGTCCTGACTTTC.

As for this clone: The sample carries other DNA sequences with the same CDR3. The J gene is TRBJ2-7, the V gene TRBV27; a weak D match, TRBD2 (5 bases). CDR1 is MNHEY, CDR2 SMNVEV, per germline (reference sequence). The length of the CDR3 is 13 residues. Trimming stripped 3 bases from V and 2 bases from J, with 8 bases between. CDR3 sequence: CASSFSGTYEQYF. CDR3 coding DNA: TGTGCCAGCAGTTTTTCGGGAACCTACGAGCAGTACTTC.

CDR3 DNA sequence: TGTGCCAGTACCCCTTTCGCACGGCGGGAGGGGTCCTACGAGCAGTACTTC. The encoded protein is CASTPFARREGSYEQYF. The chain uses TRBV19 and TRBJ2-7, with 9 positions matching TRBD2. Germline CDR1 is LNHDA and CDR2 is SQIVND (reference sequence). V dropped 7 bases and J dropped 1; count of bases not matched to a gene: 14. The CDR3 runs 17 residues.

About this clone itself: The sample holds other DNA sequences that translate to the same CDR3. V usage is TRBV19 and J usage is TRBJ2-1; D possibly uses TRBD1 or TRBD2 (6 bases each). Germline values: CDR1 LNHDA, CDR2 SQIVND (reference sequence). Trimming shortened V by 1 base and J by 2 bases, and 9 bases separated the two germline ends. The CDR3 contains 15 residues. The CDR3 protein is CASSIGGAPYNEQFF. CDR3 sequence (DNA): TGTGCCAGTAGTATAGGGGGGGCCCCCTACAATGAGCAGTTCTTC.

The rearrangement links TRBV5-1 to TRBJ2-5, with TRBD1 identical over 9 bases. The CDR3 contains 17 residues. With V trimmed by 0 bases and J by 2 bases, 8 bases remained unmatched. Germline loops: CDR1 SGHRS, CDR2 YFSETQ. CDR3: CASSLVGTGFGQETQYF. As DNA, the CDR3 is TGCGCCAGCAGCTTGGTCGGGACAGGGTTTGGACAAGAGACCCAGTACTTC. The entire variable domain, with the rest obtained from reference TRBV5-1 and TRBJ2-5, is as follows: KAGVTQTPRYLIKTRGQQVTLSCSPISGHRSVSWYQQTPGQGLQFLFEYFSETQRNKGNFPGRFSGRQFSNSRSEMNVSTLELGDSALYLCASSLVGTGFGQETQYFGPGTRLLVL.

The chain combines TRBV6-5 with TRBJ2-5; D possibly corresponds to TRBD2 (5 bases). The V gene's germline CDR1 is MNHEY and CDR2 SVGAGI. The CDR3 contains 14 residues. V was trimmed by 4 bases and J by 6 bases, leaving 15 bases between them. The CDR3 loop reads CASSSSRGSKTQYF. The CDR3 nucleotides are TGTGCCAGCAGTTCGAGTCGGGGTTCTAAGACCCAGTACTTC.